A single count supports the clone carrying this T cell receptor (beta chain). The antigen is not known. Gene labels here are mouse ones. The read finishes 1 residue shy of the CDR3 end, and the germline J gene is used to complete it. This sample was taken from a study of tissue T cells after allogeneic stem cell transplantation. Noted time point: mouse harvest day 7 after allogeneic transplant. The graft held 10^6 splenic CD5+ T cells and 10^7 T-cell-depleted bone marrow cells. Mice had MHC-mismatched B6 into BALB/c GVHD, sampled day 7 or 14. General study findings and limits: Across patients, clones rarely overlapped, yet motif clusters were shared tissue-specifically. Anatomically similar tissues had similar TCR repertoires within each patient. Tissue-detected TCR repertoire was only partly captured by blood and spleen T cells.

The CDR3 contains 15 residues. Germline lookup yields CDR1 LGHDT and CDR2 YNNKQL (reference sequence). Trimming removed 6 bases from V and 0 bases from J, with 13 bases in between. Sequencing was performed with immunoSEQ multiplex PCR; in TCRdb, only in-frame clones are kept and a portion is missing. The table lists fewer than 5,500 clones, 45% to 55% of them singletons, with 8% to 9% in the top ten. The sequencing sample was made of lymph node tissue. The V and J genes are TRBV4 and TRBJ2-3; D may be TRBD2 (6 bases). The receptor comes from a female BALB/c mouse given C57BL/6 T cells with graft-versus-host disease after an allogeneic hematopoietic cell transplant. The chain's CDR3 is CASRAGAPSAETLYF. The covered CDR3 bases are TGTGCCAGCAGGGCTGGGGCCCCTAGTGCAGAAACGCTGTAT. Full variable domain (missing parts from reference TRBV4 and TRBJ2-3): ETAVFQTPNYHVTQVGNEVSFNCKQTLGHDTMYWYKQDSKKLLKIMFSYNNKQLIVNETVPRRFSPQSSDKAHLNLRIKSVEPEDSAVYLCASRAGAPSAETLYFGSGTRLTVL.